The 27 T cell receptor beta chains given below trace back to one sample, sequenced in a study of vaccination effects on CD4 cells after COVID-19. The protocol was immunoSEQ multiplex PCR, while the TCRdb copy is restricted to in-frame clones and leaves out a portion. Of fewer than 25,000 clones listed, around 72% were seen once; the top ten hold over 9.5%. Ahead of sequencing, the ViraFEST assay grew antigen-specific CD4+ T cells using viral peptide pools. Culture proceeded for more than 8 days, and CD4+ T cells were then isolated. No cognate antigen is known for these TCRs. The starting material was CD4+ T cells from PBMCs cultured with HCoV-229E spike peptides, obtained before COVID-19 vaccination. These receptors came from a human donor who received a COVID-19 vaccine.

In DNA form, the CDR3 reads TGCGCCTCGGGCAGGCCCATGAACACTGAAGCTTTCTTT. Encoded protein: CASGRPMNTEAFF. V gene TRBV4-1 combines with J gene TRBJ1-1; D call uncertain. Germline V lookup: CDR1 MGHRA, CDR2 YSYEKL. Trimming pared 11 bases from V and 0 bases from J, leaving 13 bases between. CDR3 length: 13 amino acids.

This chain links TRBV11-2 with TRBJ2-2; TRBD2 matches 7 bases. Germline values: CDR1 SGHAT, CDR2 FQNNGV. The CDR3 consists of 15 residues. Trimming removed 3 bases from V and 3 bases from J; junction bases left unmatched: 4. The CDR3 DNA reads TGTGCCAGCAGCTTGCGGGAGACCCACACCGGGGAGCTGTTTTTT. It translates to CASSLRETHTGELFF.

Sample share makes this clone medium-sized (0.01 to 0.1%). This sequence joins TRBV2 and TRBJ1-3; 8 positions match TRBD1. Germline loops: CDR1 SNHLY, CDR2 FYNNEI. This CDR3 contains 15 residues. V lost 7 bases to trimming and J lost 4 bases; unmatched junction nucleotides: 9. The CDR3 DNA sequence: TGTGCCAGCACTAACCGCGGGACAGGCGGAAACACCATATATTTT. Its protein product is CASTNRGTGGNTIYF.

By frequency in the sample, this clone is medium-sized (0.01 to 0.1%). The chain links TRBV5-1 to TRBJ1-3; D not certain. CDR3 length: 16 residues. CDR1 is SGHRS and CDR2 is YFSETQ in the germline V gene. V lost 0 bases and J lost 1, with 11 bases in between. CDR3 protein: CASSLASRFSGNTIYF. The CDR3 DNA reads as TGCGCCAGCAGCTTGGCATCCCGGTTTTCTGGAAACACCATATATTTT. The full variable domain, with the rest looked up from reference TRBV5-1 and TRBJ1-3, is KAGVTQTPRYLIKTRGQQVTLSCSPISGHRSVSWYQQTPGQGLQFLFEYFSETQRNKGNFPGRFSGRQFSNSRSEMNVSTLELGDSALYLCASSLASRFSGNTIYFGEGSWLTVV.

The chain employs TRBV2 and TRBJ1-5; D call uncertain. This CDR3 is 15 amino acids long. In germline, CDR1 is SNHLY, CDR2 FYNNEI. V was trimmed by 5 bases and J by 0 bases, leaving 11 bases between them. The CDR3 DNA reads TGTGCCAGCAGTTACACTTCAGTTAGCAATCAGCCCCAGCATTTT. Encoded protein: CASSYTSVSNQPQHF.

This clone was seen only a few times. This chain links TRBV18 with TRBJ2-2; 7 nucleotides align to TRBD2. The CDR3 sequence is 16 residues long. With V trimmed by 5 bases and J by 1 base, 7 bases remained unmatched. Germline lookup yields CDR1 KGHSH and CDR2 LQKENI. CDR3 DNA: TGTGCCAGCTCATCAAGGCTAGCGGAGAACACCGGGGAGCTGTTTTTT. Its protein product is CASSSRLAENTGELFF.

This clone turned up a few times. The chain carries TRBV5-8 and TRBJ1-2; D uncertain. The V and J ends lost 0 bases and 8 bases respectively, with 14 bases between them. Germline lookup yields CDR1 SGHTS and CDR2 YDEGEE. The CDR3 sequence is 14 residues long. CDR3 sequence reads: CASSLGPWAGGYTF. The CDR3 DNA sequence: TGTGCCAGCAGCTTGGGTCCGTGGGCGGGAGGCTACACCTTC. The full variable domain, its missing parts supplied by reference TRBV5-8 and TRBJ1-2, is EAGVTQSPTHLIKTRGQQATLRCSPISGHTSVYWYQQALGLGLQFLLWYDEGEERNRGNFPPRFSGRQFPNYSSELNVNALELEDSALYLCASSLGPWAGGYTFGSGTRLTVV.

The CDR3 is CSEHRDWNSPLHF. In nucleotides, the CDR3 is TGCAGCGAACACAGGGATTGGAATTCACCCCTCCACTTT. The chain combines TRBV29-1 with TRBJ1-6, with D possibly TRBD1 on 6 matching bases. This CDR3 region has 13 residues. Germline loops: CDR1 SQVTM, CDR2 ANQGSEA. Trimming removed 7 bases at V and 7 bases at J, with 14 bases between.

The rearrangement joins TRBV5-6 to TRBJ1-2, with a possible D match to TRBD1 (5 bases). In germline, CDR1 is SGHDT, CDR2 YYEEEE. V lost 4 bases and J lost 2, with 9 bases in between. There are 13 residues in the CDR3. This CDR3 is CASSRRTNYGYTF. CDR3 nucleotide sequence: TGTGCCAGCAGCCGAAGGACAAACTATGGCTACACCTTC.

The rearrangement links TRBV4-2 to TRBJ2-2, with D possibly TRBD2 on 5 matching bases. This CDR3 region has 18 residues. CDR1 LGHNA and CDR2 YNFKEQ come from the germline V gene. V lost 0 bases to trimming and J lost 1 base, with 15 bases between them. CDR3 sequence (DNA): TGTGCCAGCAGCCAAGATCCCCGGGGTCGGGGGAACACCGGGGAGCTGTTTTTT. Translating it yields CASSQDPRGRGNTGELFF.

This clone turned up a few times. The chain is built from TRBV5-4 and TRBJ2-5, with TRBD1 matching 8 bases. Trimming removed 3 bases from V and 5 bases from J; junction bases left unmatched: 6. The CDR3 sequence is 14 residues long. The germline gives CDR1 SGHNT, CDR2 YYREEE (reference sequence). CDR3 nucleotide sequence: TGTGCCAGCAGCTCGGGACAGGCGGATGAGACCCAGTACTTC. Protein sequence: CASSSGQADETQYF.

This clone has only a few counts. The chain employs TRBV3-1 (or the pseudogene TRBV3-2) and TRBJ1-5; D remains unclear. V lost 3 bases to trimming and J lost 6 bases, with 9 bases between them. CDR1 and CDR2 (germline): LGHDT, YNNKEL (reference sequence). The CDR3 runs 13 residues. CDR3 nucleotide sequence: TGTGCCAGCAGCCACGGCCAATCTCAGCCCCAGCATTTT. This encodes CASSHGQSQPQHF.

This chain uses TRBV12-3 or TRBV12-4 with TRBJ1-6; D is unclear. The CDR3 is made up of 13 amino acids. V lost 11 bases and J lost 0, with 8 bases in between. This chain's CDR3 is CASQDSYNSPLHF. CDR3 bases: TGTGCCTCGCAAGACTCCTATAATTCACCCCTCCACTTT.

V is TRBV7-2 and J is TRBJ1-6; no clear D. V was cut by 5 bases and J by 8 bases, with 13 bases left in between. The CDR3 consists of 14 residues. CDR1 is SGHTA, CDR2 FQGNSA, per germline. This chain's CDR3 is CASSMVLEDSPLHF. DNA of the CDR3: TGTGCCAGCAGCATGGTCCTAGAGGATTCACCCCTCCACTTT. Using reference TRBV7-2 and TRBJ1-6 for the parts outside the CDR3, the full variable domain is GAGVSQSPSNKVTEKGKDVELRCDPISGHTALYWYRQSLGQGLEFLIYFQGNSAPDKSGLPSDRFSAERTGGSVSTLTIQRTQQEDSAVYLCASSMVLEDSPLHFGNGTRLTVT.

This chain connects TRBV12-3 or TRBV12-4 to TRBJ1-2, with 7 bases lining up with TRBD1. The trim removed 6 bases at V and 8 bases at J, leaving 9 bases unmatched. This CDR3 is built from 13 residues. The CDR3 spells CASRLTGVFGYTF. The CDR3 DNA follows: TGTGCCAGCAGACTTACAGGGGTGTTCGGCTACACCTTC.

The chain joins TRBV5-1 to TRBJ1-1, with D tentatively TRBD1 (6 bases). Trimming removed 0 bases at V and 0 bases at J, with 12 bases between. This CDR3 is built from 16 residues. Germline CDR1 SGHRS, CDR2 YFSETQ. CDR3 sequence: CASSLVYGTMNTEAFF. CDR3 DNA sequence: TGCGCCAGCAGCTTGGTATATGGGACAATGAACACTGAAGCTTTCTTT.

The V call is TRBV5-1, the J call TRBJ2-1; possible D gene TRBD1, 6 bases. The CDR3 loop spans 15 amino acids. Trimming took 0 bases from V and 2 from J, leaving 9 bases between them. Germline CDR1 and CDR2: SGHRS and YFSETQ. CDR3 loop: CASSLVQGPYNEQFF. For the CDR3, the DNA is TGCGCCAGCAGCTTGGTACAGGGACCCTACAATGAGCAGTTCTTC.

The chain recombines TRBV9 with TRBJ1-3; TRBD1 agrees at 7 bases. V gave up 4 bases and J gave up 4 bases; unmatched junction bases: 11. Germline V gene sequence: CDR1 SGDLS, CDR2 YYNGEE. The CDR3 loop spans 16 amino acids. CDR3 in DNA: TGTGCCAGCAGCCTTCATGGACAGGCTGTAGGAAACACCATATATTTT. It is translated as CASSLHGQAVGNTIYF.

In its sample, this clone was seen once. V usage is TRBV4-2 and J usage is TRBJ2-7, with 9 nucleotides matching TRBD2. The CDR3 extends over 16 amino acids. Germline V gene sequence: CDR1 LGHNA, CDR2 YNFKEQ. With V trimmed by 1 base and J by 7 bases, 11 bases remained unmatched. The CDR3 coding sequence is TGTGCCAGCAGCCAAGGAAGACATAGCGGGAGACGTGAGCAGTACTTC. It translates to CASSQGRHSGRREQYF.

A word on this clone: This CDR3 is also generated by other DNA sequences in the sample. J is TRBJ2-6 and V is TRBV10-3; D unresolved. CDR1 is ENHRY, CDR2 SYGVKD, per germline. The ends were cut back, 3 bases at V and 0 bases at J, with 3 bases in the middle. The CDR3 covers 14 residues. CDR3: CAISDPSGANVLTF. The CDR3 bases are TGTGCCATCAGTGATCCCTCTGGGGCCAACGTCCTGACTTTC.

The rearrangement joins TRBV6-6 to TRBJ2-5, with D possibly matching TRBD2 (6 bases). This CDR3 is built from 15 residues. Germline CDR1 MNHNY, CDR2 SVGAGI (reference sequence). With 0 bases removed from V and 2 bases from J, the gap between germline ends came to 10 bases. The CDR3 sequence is CASSYSRGLQETQYF. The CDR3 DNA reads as TGTGCCAGCAGTTACTCGCGGGGACTGCAAGAGACCCAGTACTTC.

CDR3 coding DNA: TGTGCCAGCAGCTTGTCCGCAGGGGACGGCTATGGCTACACCTTC. Encoded protein: CASSLSAGDGYGYTF. The genes are TRBV5-4 and TRBJ1-2; a weak D match, TRBD1 (6 bases). Germline CDR1 is SGHNT and CDR2 is YYREEE (reference sequence). This CDR3 is built from 15 residues. V was cut by 1 base and J by 4 bases, with 14 bases left in between.

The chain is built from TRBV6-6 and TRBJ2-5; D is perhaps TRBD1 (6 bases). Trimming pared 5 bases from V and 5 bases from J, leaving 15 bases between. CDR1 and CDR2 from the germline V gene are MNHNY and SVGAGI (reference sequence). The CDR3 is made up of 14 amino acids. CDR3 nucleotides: TGTGCCAGCAGTCCACAGGGCCTACCGGAGACCCAGTACTTC. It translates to CASSPQGLPETQYF.

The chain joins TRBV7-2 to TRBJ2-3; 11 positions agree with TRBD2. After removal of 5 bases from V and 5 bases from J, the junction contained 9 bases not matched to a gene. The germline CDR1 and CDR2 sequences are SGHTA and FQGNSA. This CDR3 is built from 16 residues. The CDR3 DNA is TGTGCCAGCAGCGGAAGTAGCGGGGGGGCGATAGATACGCAGTATTTT. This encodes CASSGSSGGAIDTQYF.

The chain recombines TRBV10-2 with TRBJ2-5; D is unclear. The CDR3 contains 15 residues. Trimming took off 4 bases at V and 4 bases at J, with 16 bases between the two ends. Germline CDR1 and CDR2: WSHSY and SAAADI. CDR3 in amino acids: CASSAWADDRETQYF. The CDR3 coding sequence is TGCGCCAGCAGTGCCTGGGCGGACGATAGAGAGACCCAGTACTTC.

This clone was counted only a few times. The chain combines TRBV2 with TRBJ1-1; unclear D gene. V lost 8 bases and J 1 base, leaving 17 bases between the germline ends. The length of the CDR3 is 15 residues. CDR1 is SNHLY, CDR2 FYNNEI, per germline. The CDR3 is CASAGLAGPNTEAFF. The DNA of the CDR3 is TGTGCCAGCGCGGGCCTCGCCGGACCGAACACTGAAGCTTTCTTT.

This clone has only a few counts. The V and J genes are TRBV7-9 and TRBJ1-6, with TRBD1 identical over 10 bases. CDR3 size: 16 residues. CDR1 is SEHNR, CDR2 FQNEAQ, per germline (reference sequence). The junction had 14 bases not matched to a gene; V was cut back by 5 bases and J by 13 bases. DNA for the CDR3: TGTGCCAGCAGCGAGGGACCGGGACAGGGGTTGGATCCCCTCCACTTT. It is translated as CASSEGPGQGLDPLHF.